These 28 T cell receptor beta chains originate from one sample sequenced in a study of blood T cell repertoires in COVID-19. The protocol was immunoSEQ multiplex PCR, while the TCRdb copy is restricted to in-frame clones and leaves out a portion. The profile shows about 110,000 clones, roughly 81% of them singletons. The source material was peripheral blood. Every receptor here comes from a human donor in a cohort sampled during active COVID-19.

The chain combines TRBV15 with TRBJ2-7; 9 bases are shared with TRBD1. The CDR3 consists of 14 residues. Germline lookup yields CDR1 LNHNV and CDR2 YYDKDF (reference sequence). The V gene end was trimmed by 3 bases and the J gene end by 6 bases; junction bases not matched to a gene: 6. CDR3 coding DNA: TGTGCCACCAGCAGGGACAGGGGAGGGCTCGAGCAGTACTTC. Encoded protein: CATSRDRGGLEQYF.

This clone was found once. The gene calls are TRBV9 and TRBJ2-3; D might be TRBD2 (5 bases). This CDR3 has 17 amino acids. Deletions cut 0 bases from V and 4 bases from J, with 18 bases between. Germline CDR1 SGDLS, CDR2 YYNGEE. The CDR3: CASSVGPLEAQSDTQYF. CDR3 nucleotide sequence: TGTGCCAGCAGCGTAGGCCCACTAGAGGCGCAATCAGATACGCAGTATTTT.

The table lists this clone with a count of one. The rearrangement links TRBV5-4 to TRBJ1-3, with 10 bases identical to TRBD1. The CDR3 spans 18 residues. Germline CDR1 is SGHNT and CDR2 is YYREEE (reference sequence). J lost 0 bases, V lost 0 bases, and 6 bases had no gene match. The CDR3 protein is CASSLGGTGALSGNTIYF. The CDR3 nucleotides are TGTGCCAGCAGCTTGGGGGGGACAGGGGCTCTCTCTGGAAACACCATATATTTT. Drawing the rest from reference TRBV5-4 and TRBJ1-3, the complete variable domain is ETGVTQSPTHLIKTRGQQVTLRCSSQSGHNTVSWYQQALGQGPQFIFQYYREEENGRGNFPPRFSGLQFPNYSSELNVNALELDDSALYLCASSLGGTGALSGNTIYFGEGSWLTVV.

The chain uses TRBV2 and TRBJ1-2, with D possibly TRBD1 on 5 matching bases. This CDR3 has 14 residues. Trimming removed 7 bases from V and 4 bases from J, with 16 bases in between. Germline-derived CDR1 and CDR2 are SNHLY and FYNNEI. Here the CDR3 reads CASTVAGQSYGYTF. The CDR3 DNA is TGTGCCAGCACGGTTGCGGGGCAGTCCTATGGCTACACCTTC.

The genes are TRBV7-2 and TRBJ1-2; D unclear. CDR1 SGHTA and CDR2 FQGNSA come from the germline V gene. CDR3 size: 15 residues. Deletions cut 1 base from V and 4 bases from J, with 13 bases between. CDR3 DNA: TGTGCCAGCAGCTTAGGTTATGGGAGCGGCTATGGCTACACCTTC. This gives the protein CASSLGYGSGYGYTF.

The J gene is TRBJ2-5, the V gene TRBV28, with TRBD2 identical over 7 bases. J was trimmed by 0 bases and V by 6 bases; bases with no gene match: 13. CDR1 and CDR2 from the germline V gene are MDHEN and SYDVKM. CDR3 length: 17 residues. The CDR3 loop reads CASSLTSPYSNQETQYF. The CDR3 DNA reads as TGTGCCAGCAGCTTGACTAGCCCATACAGCAACCAAGAGACCCAGTACTTC. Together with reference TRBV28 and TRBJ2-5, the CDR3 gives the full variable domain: DVKVTQSSRYLVKRTGEKVFLECVQDMDHENMFWYRQDPGLGLRLIYFSYDVKMKEKGDIPEGYSVSREKKERFSLILESASTNQTSMYLCASSLTSPYSNQETQYFGPGTRLLVL.

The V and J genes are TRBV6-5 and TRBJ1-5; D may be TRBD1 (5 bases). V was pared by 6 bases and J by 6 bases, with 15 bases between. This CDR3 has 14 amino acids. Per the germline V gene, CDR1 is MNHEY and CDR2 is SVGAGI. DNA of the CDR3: TGTGCCAGCAGACCGCAGGGAGGCGGTCAGCCCCAGCATTTT. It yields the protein CASRPQGGGQPQHF.

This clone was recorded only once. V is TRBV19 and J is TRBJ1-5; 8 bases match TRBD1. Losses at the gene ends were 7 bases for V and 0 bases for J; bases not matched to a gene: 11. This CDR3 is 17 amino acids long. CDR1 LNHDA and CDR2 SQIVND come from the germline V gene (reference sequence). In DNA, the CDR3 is TGTGCCAGTACCACTCAGGGGGCAGGGTATAGCAATCAGCCCCAGCATTTT. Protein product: CASTTQGAGYSNQPQHF. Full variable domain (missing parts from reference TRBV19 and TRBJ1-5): DGGITQSPKYLFRKEGQNVTLSCEQNLNHDAMYWYRQDPGQGLRLIYYSQIVNDFQKGDIAEGYSVSREKKESFPLTVTSAQKNPTAFYLCASTTQGAGYSNQPQHFGDGTRLSIL.

The CDR3 DNA reads TGTGCCAGCAGCCTATATGGGGGGGAATCACCCCTCCACTTT. It is translated as CASSLYGGESPLHF. V and J are TRBV7-2 and TRBJ1-6, with D possibly TRBD1 on 5 matching bases. This CDR3 is 14 amino acids long. Trimming cost V 5 bases and J 10 bases, with 15 bases left between them. From germline, CDR1 is SGHTA and CDR2 FQGNSA.

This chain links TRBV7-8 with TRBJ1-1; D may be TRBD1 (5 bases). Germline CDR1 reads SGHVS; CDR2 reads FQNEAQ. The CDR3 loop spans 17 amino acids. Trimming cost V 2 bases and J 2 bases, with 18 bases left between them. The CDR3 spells CASSLRTGGAFNTEAFF. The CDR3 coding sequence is TGTGCCAGCAGCTTACGCACGGGGGGAGCGTTTAACACTGAAGCTTTCTTT.

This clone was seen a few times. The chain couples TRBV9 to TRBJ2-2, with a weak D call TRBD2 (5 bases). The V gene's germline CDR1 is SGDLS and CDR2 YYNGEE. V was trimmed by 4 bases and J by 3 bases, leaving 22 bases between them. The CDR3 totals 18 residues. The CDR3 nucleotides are TGTGCCAGCAGCTCCCCGGCGGGCAGGCCCCTGTACACCGGGGAGCTGTTTTTT. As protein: CASSSPAGRPLYTGELFF.

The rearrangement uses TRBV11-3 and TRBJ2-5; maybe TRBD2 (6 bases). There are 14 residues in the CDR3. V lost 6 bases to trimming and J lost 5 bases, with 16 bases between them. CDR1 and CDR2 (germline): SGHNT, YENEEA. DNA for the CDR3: TGTGCCAGCAGTTGCTCGGAGGGGAGCGAGACCCAGTACTTC. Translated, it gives CASSCSEGSETQYF.

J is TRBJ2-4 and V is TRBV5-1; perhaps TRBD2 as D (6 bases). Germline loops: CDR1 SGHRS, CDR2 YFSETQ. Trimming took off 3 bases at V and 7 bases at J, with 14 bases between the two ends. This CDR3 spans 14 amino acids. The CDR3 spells CASSWGDSGNIQYF. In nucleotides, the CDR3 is TGCGCCAGCAGCTGGGGGGACTCGGGGAACATTCAGTACTTC.

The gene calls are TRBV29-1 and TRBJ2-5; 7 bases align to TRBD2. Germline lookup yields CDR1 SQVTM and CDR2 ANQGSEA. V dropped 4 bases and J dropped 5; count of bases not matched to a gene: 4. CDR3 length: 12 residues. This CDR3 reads CSVGKGGETQYF. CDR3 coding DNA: TGCAGCGTTGGAAAGGGAGGGGAGACCCAGTACTTC.

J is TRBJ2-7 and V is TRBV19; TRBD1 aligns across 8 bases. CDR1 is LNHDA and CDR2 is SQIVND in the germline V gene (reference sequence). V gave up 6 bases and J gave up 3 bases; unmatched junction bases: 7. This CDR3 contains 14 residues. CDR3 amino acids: CASSYRDRFYEQYF. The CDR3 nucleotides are TGTGCCAGTAGCTACCGGGACAGGTTCTACGAGCAGTACTTC.

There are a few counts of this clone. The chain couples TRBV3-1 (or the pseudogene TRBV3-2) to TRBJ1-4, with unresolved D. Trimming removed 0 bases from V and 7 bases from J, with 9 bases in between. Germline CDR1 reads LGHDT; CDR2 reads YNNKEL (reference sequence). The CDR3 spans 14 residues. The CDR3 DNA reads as TGTGCCAGCAGCCAAGATCGGTACAGTGAAAAACTGTTTTTT. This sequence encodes CASSQDRYSEKLFF.

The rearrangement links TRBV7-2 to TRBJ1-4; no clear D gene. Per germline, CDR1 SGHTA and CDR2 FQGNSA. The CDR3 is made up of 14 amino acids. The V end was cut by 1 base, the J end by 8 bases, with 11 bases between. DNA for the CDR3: TGTGCCAGCAGCTTAGTCTCAACGGGGGAAAAACTGTTTTTT. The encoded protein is CASSLVSTGEKLFF.

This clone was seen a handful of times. The CDR3 protein is CASINLGAGNQPQHF. The CDR3 nucleotides are TGTGCCAGTATCAATCTGGGGGCCGGCAATCAGCCCCAGCATTTT. The chain carries TRBV19 and TRBJ1-5, with D possibly TRBD1 on 6 matching bases. The CDR3 contains 15 residues. The ends were cut back, 7 bases at V and 2 bases at J, with 15 bases in the middle. Germline lookup yields CDR1 LNHDA and CDR2 SQIVND (reference sequence).

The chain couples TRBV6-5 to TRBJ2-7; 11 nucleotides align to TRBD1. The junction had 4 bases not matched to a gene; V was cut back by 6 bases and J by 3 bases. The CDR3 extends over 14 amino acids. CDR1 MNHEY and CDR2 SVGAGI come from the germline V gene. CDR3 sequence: CASSGTGGIYEQYF. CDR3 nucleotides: TGTGCCAGCAGCGGGACAGGGGGTATCTACGAGCAGTACTTC.

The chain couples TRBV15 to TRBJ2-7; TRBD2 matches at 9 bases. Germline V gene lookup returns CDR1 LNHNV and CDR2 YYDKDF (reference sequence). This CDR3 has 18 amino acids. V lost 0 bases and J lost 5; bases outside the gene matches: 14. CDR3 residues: CATSRDRVQGTSIHEQYF. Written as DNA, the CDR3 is TGTGCCACCAGCAGAGATCGAGTTCAGGGGACTAGCATCCACGAGCAGTACTTC.

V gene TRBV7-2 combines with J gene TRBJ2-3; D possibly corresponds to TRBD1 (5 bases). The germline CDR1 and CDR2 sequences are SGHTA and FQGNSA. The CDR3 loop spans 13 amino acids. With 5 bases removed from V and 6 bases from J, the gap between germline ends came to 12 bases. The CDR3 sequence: CASSRTRADTQYF. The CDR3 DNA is TGTGCCAGCAGCAGGACCAGGGCGGATACGCAGTATTTT.

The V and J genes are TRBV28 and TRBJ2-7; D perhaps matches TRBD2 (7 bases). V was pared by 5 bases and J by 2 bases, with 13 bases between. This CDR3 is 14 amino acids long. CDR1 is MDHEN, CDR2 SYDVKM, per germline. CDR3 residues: CASSRRGLTYEQYF. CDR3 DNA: TGTGCCAGCAGTCGCAGGGGACTAACCTACGAGCAGTACTTC.

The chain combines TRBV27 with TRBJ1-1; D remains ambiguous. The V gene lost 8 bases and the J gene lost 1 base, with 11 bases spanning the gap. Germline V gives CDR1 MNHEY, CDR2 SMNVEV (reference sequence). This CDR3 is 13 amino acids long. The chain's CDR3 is CASAGGGNTEAFF. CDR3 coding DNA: TGTGCCAGCGCTGGAGGAGGGAACACTGAAGCTTTCTTT.

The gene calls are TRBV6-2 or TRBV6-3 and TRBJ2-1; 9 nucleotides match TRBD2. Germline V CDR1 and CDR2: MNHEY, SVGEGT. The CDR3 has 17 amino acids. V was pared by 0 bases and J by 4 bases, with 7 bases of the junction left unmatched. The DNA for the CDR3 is TGTGCCAGCAGTTACTCGAAGGCCCTAGCGGGGTACAATGAGCAGTTCTTC. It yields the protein CASSYSKALAGYNEQFF.

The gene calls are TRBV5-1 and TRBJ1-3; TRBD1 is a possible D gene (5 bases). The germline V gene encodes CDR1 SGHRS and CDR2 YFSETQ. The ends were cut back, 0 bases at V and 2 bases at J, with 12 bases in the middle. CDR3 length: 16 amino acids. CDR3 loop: CASSLVVGATGNTIYF. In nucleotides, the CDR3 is TGCGCCAGCAGCTTGGTGGTAGGGGCAACTGGAAACACCATATATTTT.

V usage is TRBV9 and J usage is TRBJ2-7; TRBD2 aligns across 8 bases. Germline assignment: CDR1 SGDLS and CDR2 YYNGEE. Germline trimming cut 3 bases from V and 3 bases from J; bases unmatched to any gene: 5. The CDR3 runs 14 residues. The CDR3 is CASSEAGDRYEQYF. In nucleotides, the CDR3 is TGTGCCAGCAGCGAAGCGGGGGACCGCTACGAGCAGTACTTC.

The CDR3 spells CASSSPATGDGTDTQYF. As DNA, the CDR3 is TGTGCCAGCTCCTCGCCGGCCACGGGGGACGGCACAGATACGCAGTATTTT. The rearrangement links TRBV18 to TRBJ2-3, with D maybe TRBD2 (6 bases). The V end lost 6 bases, the J end lost 1 base, and 20 bases lay between the germline ends. From germline, CDR1 is KGHSH and CDR2 LQKENI. The CDR3 is 17 amino acids.

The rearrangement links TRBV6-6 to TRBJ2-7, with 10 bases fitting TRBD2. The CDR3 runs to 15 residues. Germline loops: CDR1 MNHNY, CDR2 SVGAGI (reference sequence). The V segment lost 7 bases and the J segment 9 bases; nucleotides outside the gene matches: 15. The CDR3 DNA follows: TGTGCCAGCATCCCCTCCACCGGGACTAGCGATGGGCAGTACTTC. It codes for CASIPSTGTSDGQYF.